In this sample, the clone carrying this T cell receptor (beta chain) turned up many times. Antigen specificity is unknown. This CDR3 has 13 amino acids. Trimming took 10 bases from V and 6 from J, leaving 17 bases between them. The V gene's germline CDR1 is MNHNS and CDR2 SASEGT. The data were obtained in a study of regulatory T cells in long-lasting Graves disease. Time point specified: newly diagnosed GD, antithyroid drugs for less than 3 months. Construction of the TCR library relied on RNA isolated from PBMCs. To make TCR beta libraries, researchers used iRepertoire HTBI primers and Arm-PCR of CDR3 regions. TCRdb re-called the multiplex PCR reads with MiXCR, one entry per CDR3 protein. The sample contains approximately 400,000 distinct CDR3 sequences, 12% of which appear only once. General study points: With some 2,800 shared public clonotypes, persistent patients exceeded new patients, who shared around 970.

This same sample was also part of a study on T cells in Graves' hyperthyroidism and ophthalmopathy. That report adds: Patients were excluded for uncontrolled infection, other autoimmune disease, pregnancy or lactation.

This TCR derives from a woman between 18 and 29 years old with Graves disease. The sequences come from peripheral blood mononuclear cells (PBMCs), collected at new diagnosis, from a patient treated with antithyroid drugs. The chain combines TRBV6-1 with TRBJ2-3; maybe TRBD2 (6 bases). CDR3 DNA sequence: TGTGCCACCTCTCTAGCGCCCGTGGATACGCAGTATTTT. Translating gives CATSLAPVDTQYF.